Below, 12 T cell receptor beta chains from the same sample are listed, as sequenced in a study of blood T cell repertoires in COVID-19. Here immunoSEQ multiplex PCR was the method, and the copy in TCRdb shows in-frame clones only, minus some. The sample has approximately 250,000 clones; roughly 89% are singletons. Sequencing was carried out using PBMCs or T cells enriched from blood (not recorded which). The source of these receptors is a woman aged 30 to 39 who had recovered from COVID-19.

The J gene is TRBJ1-4, the V gene TRBV5-1; the D gene is possibly TRBD1 (6 bases). The V gene's germline CDR1 is SGHRS and CDR2 YFSETQ. Trimming stripped 3 bases from V and 6 bases from J, with 12 bases between. The CDR3 contains 14 residues. CDR3 sequence: CASSSTGPHEKLFF. In DNA, the CDR3 is TGCGCCAGCAGCTCGACAGGCCCTCATGAAAAACTGTTTTTT.

This rearrangement joins TRBV27 to TRBJ2-7; a weak D match, TRBD2 (6 bases). The V gene lost 7 bases and the J gene lost 7 bases, with 17 bases spanning the gap. The CDR3 contains 13 residues. CDR1 is MNHEY, CDR2 SMNVEV, per germline (reference sequence). CDR3 DNA: TGTGCCAGCATTCGGGGGAACCGGAGGGAGCAGTACTTC. Residues: CASIRGNRREQYF.

The chain combines TRBV30 with TRBJ2-7, with 12 bases lining up with TRBD1. The V gene's germline CDR1 is GTSNPN and CDR2 SVGIG (reference sequence). J gave up 5 bases and V 4 bases, and 6 bases lay outside the gene matches. The CDR3 sequence is 14 residues long. CDR3 residues: CAWNPGQGAHEQYF. CDR3 in DNA: TGTGCCTGGAATCCGGGACAGGGGGCCCACGAGCAGTACTTC.

The chain uses TRBV9 and TRBJ2-1, with TRBD2 matching 7 bases. The junction had 4 bases not matched to a gene; V was cut back by 2 bases and J by 8 bases. The germline CDR1 and CDR2 sequences are SGDLS and YYNGEE. The CDR3 runs to 13 residues. In nucleotides, the CDR3 is TGTGCCAGCAGCGTGGGAGGGTTGGATGAGCAGTTCTTC. Protein: CASSVGGLDEQFF.

The chain combines TRBV5-6 with TRBJ2-7, with 8 nucleotides matching TRBD1. V lost 7 bases and J lost 2; bases outside the gene matches: 8. Germline CDR1 is SGHDT and CDR2 is YYEEEE. The CDR3 totals 14 residues. The CDR3 coding sequence is TGTGCCAGCGGCGGGACAGGAAGAACCTACGAGCAGTACTTC. Its protein product is CASGGTGRTYEQYF. Looking up the rest from reference TRBV5-6 and TRBJ2-7 gives the full variable domain: DAGVTQSPTHLIKTRGQQVTLRCSPKSGHDTVSWYQQALGQGPQFIFQYYEEEERQRGNFPDRFSGHQFPNYSSELNVNALLLGDSALYLCASGGTGRTYEQYFGPGTRLTVT.

The table lists this clone with a few counts. The chain joins TRBV5-6 to TRBJ1-6; D is unresolved. The germline CDR1 and CDR2 sequences are SGHDT and YYEEEE. V dropped 4 bases and J dropped 5 bases, with 13 bases sitting between them. The CDR3 loop spans 15 amino acids. Written as DNA, the CDR3 is TGTGCCAGCAGCCTTGGGCAAACTGATAATTCACCCCTCCACTTT. It yields the protein CASSLGQTDNSPLHF. Combining the CDR3 with reference TRBV5-6 and TRBJ1-6 gives the whole variable domain DAGVTQSPTHLIKTRGQQVTLRCSPKSGHDTVSWYQQALGQGPQFIFQYYEEEERQRGNFPDRFSGHQFPNYSSELNVNALLLGDSALYLCASSLGQTDNSPLHFGNGTRLTVT.

Regarding this clone: The same CDR3 can be traced to other DNA sequences in this sample. V is TRBV18 and J is TRBJ1-2; weak D call: TRBD1 (6 bases). This CDR3 has 14 residues. V was cut by 0 bases and J by 5 bases, with 10 bases left in between. CDR1 and CDR2 (germline): KGHSH, LQKENI. The CDR3 nucleotides read TGTGCCAGCTCACCACCACAGGGCGTGTATGGCTACACCTTC. Translating gives CASSPPQGVYGYTF.

The chain links TRBV25-1 to TRBJ1-4; TRBD1 matches at 9 bases. This CDR3 has 13 amino acids. Trimming took 6 bases from V and 6 from J; bases not matched to a gene: 2. The germline V gene has CDR1 MGHDK and CDR2 SYGVNS. In nucleotides, the CDR3 is TGTGCCAGCAGGCGGACAGGGGATGAAAAACTGTTTTTT. This translates into CASRRTGDEKLFF.

This chain links TRBV6-6 with TRBJ2-1; 8 nucleotides agree with TRBD2. V dropped 2 bases and J dropped 3; count of bases not matched to a gene: 3. CDR1 is MNHNY and CDR2 is SVGAGI in the germline V gene (reference sequence). The CDR3 spans 15 residues. The CDR3 loop is CASSYVAGSYNEQFF. CDR3 sequence (DNA): TGTGCCAGCAGTTACGTAGCGGGAAGCTACAATGAGCAGTTCTTC.

This CDR3 reads CASSFMQGHGYTF. In DNA form, the CDR3 reads TGTGCCAGCAGTTTTATGCAGGGGCATGGCTACACCTTC. J is TRBJ1-2 and V is TRBV28, with TRBD1 as a possible D gene (6 bases). The V end was cut by 3 bases, the J end by 6 bases, with 11 bases between. The CDR3 has 13 amino acids. Per the germline V gene, CDR1 is MDHEN and CDR2 is SYDVKM.

The gene calls are TRBV10-3 and TRBJ2-7; 10 positions match TRBD2. The germline V gene encodes CDR1 ENHRY and CDR2 SYGVKD. V trimming: 4 bases; J trimming: 4 bases; junction bases outside the gene matches: 7. This CDR3 region has 15 residues. The CDR3 nucleotides are TGTGCCATCAGTGGTGGGGCTAGCGGGAGTTACGAGCAGTACTTC. Translated, it gives CAISGGASGSYEQYF.

The V call is TRBV27, the J call TRBJ2-1, with 7 bases matching TRBD2. The CDR3 runs to 15 residues. Germline V gene data show CDR1 as MNHEY and CDR2 as SMNVEV (reference sequence). Trimming cost V 3 bases and J 8 bases; bases outside gene matches: 10. The CDR3 region is CASSFRQGLRDEQFF. The CDR3 DNA reads TGTGCCAGCAGTTTTCGGCAGGGACTACGGGATGAGCAGTTCTTC.